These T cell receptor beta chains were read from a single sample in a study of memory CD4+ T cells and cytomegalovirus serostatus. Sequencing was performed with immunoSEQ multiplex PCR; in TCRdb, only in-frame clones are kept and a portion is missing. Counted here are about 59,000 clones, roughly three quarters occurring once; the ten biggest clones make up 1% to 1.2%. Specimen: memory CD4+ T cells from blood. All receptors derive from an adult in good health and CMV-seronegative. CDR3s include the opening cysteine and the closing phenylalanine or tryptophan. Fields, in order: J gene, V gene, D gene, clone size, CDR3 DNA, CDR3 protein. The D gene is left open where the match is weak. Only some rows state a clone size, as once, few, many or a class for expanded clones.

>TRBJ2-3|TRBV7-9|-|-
TGTGCCAGCAGCCTCGGGGCAGGGTCAGATACGCAGTATTTT
CASSLGAGSDTQYF
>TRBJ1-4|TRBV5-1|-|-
TGCGCCAGCAGCTTAGAGGGAGGGGATGAAAAACTGTTTTTT
CASSLEGGDEKLFF
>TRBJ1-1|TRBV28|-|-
TGTGCCAGCAGCCAACCCCGACAGTTCACTGAAGCTTTCTTT
CASSQPRQFTEAFF
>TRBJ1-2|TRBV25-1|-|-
TGTGCCAGCAGTCACCGGACACCTGCTAACTATGGCTACACCTTC
CASSHRTPANYGYTF
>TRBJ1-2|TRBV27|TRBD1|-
TGTGCCAGCAGTTACGACAGGGGGCTCCAAAATGGCTACACCTTC
CASSYDRGLQNGYTF
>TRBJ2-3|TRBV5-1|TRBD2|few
TGCGCCAGCAGCTTGAAGCCAGCGGGAGTGGCAGATACGCAGTATTTT
CASSLKPAGVADTQYF
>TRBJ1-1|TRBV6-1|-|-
TGTGCCAGCATATTATCAGGGAGGGGGACTGAAGCTTTCTTT
CASILSGRGTEAFF
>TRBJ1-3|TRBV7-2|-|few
TGTGCCAGCAGTAACTCGGGAAACACCATATATTTT
CASSNSGNTIYF
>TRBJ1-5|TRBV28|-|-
TGTGCCAGCAGTTTAACCTATCAGCCCCAGCATTTT
CASSLTYQPQHF
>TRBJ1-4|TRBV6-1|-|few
TGTGCCAGCAGTGACGCGGGGCTAGGGCACGGGACTAATGAAAAACTGTTTTTT
CASSDAGLGHGTNEKLFF
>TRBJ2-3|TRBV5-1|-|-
TGCGCCAGCAGCCTGGCCGGGGACACAGATACGCAGTATTTT
CASSLAGDTDTQYF
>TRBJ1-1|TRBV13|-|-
TGTGCCAGCAGCTTAGATCGTGGTGAAGCTTTCTTT
CASSLDRGEAFF
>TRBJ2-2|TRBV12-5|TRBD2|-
TGTGCTAGTGGTTTGGTACGAGGTAGCGGGCAGACCGGGGAGCTGTTTTTT
CASGLVRGSGQTGELFF
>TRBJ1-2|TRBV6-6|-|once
TGTGCCAGCAGTTATAACAGGGTCTATGGCTACACCTTC
CASSYNRVYGYTF
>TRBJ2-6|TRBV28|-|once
TGTGCCAGCAGTTCCAACGGCCCCAGGGGAGGGGCCAACGTCCTGACTTTC
CASSSNGPRGGANVLTF
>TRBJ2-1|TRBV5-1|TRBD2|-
TGCGCCAGCAGCCAGGGGACTAGAGGCAATGAGCAGTTCTTC
CASSQGTRGNEQFF
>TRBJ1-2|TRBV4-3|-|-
TGCGCCAGCAGCCAAGATCTGTGGGGGGTTTGGTTAAACCCCTATGGCTACACCTTC
CASSQDLWGVWLNPYGYTF
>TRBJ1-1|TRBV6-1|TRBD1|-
TGTGCCAGCAGTGGCCAGACAGGGGCGGCTGAAGCTTTCTTT
CASSGQTGAAEAFF
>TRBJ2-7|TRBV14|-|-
TGTGCCAGCAGCCAAGGAGAACCCGAGCAGTACTTC
CASSQGEPEQYF
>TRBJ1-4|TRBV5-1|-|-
TGCGCCAGCAGCTTGACCTGGGACCGGGAAGAAAAACTGTTTTTT
CASSLTWDREEKLFF
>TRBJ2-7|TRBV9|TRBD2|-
TGTGCCAGCAGCCCTCTGGGGACTAGGGAATACGAGCAGTACTTC
CASSPLGTREYEQYF
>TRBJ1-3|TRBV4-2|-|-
TGTGCCAGCAGCCAAGCGATAGGAGGAAGCGGAAACACCATATATTTT
CASSQAIGGSGNTIYF
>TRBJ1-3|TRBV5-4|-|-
TGTGCCAGCAGCTCGGGTGGCTCTGGAAACACCATATATTTT
CASSSGGSGNTIYF
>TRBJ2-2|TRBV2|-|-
TGTGCCAGCAATTGGGGGCCAGACACCGGGGAGCTGTTTTTT
CASNWGPDTGELFF
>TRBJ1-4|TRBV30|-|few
TGTGCCTGGATTGAGGACGGGAGGGAAAAACTGTTTTTT
CAWIEDGREKLFF
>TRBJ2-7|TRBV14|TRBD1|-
TGTGCCAGCAGCGACTTAGGGACAGGACACTACGAGCAGTACTTC
CASSDLGTGHYEQYF
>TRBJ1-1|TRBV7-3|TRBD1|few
TGTGCCAGCAGCCCAATACAGGGGGGCACTGAAGCTTTCTTT
CASSPIQGGTEAFF
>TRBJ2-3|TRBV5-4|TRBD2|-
TGTGCCAGCAGCTTGGTACTAGCGGGGGCTAGCACAGATACGCAGTATTTT
CASSLVLAGASTDTQYF
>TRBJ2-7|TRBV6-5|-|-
TGTGCCAGCAGTTACGGGGCAGGGGTATGGTCCGAGCAGTACTTC
CASSYGAGVWSEQYF
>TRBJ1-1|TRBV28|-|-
TGTGCCTCAGAGTCTCCCGGGATCGCTAACACTGAAGCTTTCTTT
CASESPGIANTEAFF
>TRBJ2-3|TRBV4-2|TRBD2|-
TGTGCCAGCAGCCAAGATATTTCAGCGGGAGGGCGGGGCACAGATACGCAGTATTTT
CASSQDISAGGRGTDTQYF
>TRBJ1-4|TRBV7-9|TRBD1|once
TGTGCCAGCAGCGTCCGGACAGGGGAGGGTTACGAAAAACTGTTTTTT
CASSVRTGEGYEKLFF
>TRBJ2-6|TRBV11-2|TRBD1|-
TGTGCCAGCAGCTTAACACAGGGGAGACGTGGGGCCAACGTCCTGACTTTC
CASSLTQGRRGANVLTF
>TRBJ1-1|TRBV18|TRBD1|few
TGTGCCAGCTCACCACATACTCCGGGACAGGGGTCCACTGAAGCTTTCTTT
CASSPHTPGQGSTEAFF
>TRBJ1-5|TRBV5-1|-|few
TGCGCCAGCAGCTTAGGTCCAGGGAATTATCAGCCCCAGCATTTT
CASSLGPGNYQPQHF
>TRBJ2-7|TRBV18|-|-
TGTGCCAGCTCTAGTGGCGGCGATTACGAGCAGTACTTC
CASSSGGDYEQYF
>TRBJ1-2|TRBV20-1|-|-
TGCAGTGCTCCCCAAGGGGGCTACACCTTC
CSAPQGGYTF
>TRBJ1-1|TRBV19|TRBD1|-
TGTGCCAGTAGTTTCGACATGATCCGGGACAGGGCCCAAATGATGAACACTGAAGCTTTCTTT
CASSFDMIRDRAQMMNTEAFF
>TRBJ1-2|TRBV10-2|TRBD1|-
TGCGCCAGCAGTTATTCGACAGGGATAAACTATGGTGGCTACACCTTC
CASSYSTGINYGGYTF
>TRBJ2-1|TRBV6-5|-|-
TGTGCCAGCCGATTACGTTTTAGAGACCATGAGCAGTTCTTC
CASRLRFRDHEQFF
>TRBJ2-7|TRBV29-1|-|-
TGCAGCGTTGAAGAGAGTCTCGCCGGGCATTACGAGCAGTACTTC
CSVEESLAGHYEQYF
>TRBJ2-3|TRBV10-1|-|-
TGCGCCAGCAGTGAAGGGACGGGAGAGGGGACGCAGTATTTT
CASSEGTGEGTQYF
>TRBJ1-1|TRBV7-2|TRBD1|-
TGTGCCAGCAGCCAGGGACAGGGGCACACTGAAGCTTTCTTT
CASSQGQGHTEAFF
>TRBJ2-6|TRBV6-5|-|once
TGTGCCAGCAGTTACCGGGGGGCAGGGGCCAACGTCCTGACTTTC
CASSYRGAGANVLTF
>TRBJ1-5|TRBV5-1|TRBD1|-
TGCGCCAGCAGGTGGGGGACAGGGGATATCAGTCAGCCCCAGCATTTT
CASRWGTGDISQPQHF
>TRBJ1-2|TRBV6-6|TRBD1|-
TGTGCCAGCAGGACGGGACAGGCGGACTATGGCTACACCTTC
CASRTGQADYGYTF
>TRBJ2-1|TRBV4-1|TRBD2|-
TGCGCCAGCAGCCAAGTACTAGCGGGAATGAATGAGCAGTTCTTC
CASSQVLAGMNEQFF
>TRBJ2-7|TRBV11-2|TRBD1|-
TGTGCCAGCAGCGGGGGGACAGGGGCCAACTACGAGCAGTACTTC
CASSGGTGANYEQYF
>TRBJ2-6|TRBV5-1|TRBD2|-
TGCGCCAGCGGATCGGGGGGTGCACAGGCCAACGTCCTGACTTTC
CASGSGGAQANVLTF
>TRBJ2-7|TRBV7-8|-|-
TGTGCCAGCAGCTTCGAATACGAGCAGTACTTC
CASSFEYEQYF